This T cell receptor beta chain was found in a study of T cells after yellow fever vaccination (dated by TCRdb to between 2019 and 2020). With regard to the full study: Libraries from fractions with low cell numbers were prepared with the SMART-Seq v4 Ultra Low Input RNA kit. To follow T-cell clones before and after both primary and booster YFV17D yellow fever vaccination, bulk TCR alpha and beta repertoires underwent longitudinal sequencing. Blood was collected at multiple timepoints before and after primary and secondary immunization, and bulk PBMC replicates and cell subsets were isolated. Two healthy male donors made up the cohort, one aged 18 to 30 years and the other aged 30 to 40 years. Summary of the overall study and its limitations: Because abundant contaminating clonotypes from the bulk population could be contained in FACS-sorted repertoires, computational filtering was required. Because the study included only two donors, the extent to which the findings can be generalized is limited. Most clones expanded after primary vaccination were re-detected after the booster (96% of CD4 and around 88% of CD8), suggesting broad memory maintenance. A small share of clonotypes was detected in both CD4 and CD8 compartments, with the overlap likely arising from convergent recombination. The secondary T-cell response was weaker than the primary response but faster, peaking on day 5 instead of day 15.

The instrument given in TCRdb is Illumina NovaSeq 6000. Synthesis of TCR cDNA relied on 5'RACE template switching, a step that introduced a universal primer site along with unique molecular identifiers. Priming of cDNA synthesis was performed from both the TCR alpha and TCR beta constant segments. Two PCR steps were used to amplify libraries, with sample barcodes and sequencing adapters being added in the second step. Libraries were sequenced on Illumina HiSeq 2500 (2x100 bp) or NovaSeq (2x150 bp). The published analysis was carried out like this. MIGEC was used to demultiplex reads and collapse the reads into UMI consensus sequences, and MiXCR was used for V(D)J alignment. Vaccine-responding clonotypes were identified with edgeR using replicate PBMC samples, with FDR below 0.01 and a log2 fold change above 5 up to day 15 being required. Bulk clonotypes were assigned CD4 or CD8 identity according to which sequenced CD4 or CD8 repertoire held them at higher abundance. TCRdb passed the public sequencing reads through fastp at Q25 and MiXCR, retaining productive beta sequences. CDR3 protein sequences are deduplicated, and each keeps its most common genes and DNA. The authors' filters were not applied to this entry. For this sample the table gives 150,000 to 200,000 distinct CDR3 sequences, of which approximately 11% were detected only once. In total, the top ten clones hold around 34% of the sample.

Interpreted using the paper, the treatment or condition label stands for: live attenuated yellow fever vaccine strain. PBMCs were isolated from peripheral blood using a standard Ficoll-Paque protocol. CD4 and CD8 T-cell fractions were isolated with Dynabeads CD4 and CD8 positive selection kits. RNA was extracted with TriZol from bulk PBMCs, CD4 and CD8 fractions, and dextramer-positive and dextramer-negative fractions. Per the germline V gene, SGDLS is the CDR1 and YYNGEE is the CDR2. V gives up 0 bases and J gives up 7 bases, and the segment between their germline ends measures 10 bases. Including the terminal cysteine and phenylalanine, the CDR3 comprises 13 residues. Of all the DNA, just the CDR3 is kept, 39 bases in frame from base 1. Worth noting for this clonotype: Its recognized antigen is unknown. No much larger clonotype is one base removed from it; base qualities were not supplied.

The clonotype was recovered from a man aged 18 to 30 who received the YFV17D yellow fever vaccine. The chain is made from TRBV9 and TRBJ1-1; 6 matching bases give a weak D call of TRBD1. The sequencing here drew on CD8+ T cells sorted from PBMCs, taken 15 days after the yellow fever booster vaccination. The bases are TGTGCCAGCAGCGTAGGGGGGGCCGGTGAAGCTTTCTTT. Translated, this is CASSVGGAGEAFF. Full variable domain (CDR3 extended with the reference TRBV9 and TRBJ1-1 proteins): DSGVTQTPKHLITATGQRVTLRCSPRSGDLSVYWYQQSLDQGLQFLIQYYNGEERAKGNILERFSAQQFPDLHSELNLSSLELGDSALYFCASSVGGAGEAFFGQGTRLTVV.